Presented here are 32 T cell receptor beta chains from one specimen sequenced in a study of blood T cell repertoires in COVID-19. Sequencing was performed with immunoSEQ multiplex PCR; in TCRdb, only in-frame clones are kept and a portion is missing. The sample includes about 100,000 clones, approximately 79% of them seen just once. Sequencing used peripheral blood. The receptors shown here come from a man between 65 and 85 years old with active or convalescent COVID-19.

V gene TRBV27 combines with J gene TRBJ1-1; D remains ambiguous. This CDR3 is 12 amino acids long. In germline, CDR1 is MNHEY, CDR2 SMNVEV (reference sequence). The V gene lost 7 bases and the J gene lost 1 base, with 7 bases spanning the gap. CDR3 DNA sequence: TGTGCCAGCAACCTATCGAACACTGAAGCTTTCTTT. Its protein product is CASNLSNTEAFF.

The V and J genes are TRBV19 and TRBJ2-7; 9 bases match TRBD1. Looked up from germline, CDR1 is LNHDA and CDR2 is SQIVND (reference sequence). V shed 4 bases, J shed 6 bases, and the junction held 7 bases outside the gene matches. The length of the CDR3 is 14 residues. The CDR3 nucleotides are TGTGCCAGTAGTAGGGACAGGGTGCCCCTCGAGCAGTACTTC. Amino acids: CASSRDRVPLEQYF.

This chain joins TRBV7-2 and TRBJ1-2; 8 bases align to TRBD1. This CDR3 spans 15 amino acids. CDR1 is SGHTA and CDR2 is FQGNSA in the germline V gene. V was pared by 1 base and J by 2 bases, with 3 bases of the junction left unmatched. The CDR3 protein is CASSLDRTGNYGYTF. The CDR3 nucleotides are TGTGCCAGCAGCTTAGATAGGACAGGGAACTATGGCTACACCTTC.

This clone was seen just once. The rearrangement uses TRBV12-5 and TRBJ2-2; TRBD2 might be the D (5 bases). V was clipped by 5 bases and J by 5 bases, with 15 bases between them. This CDR3 is 15 amino acids long. Germline V gene data show CDR1 as LGHNT and CDR2 as FRNRAP. CDR3 nucleotide sequence: TGTGCTAGTGGTCTATACCTCCGGGGTACCGGGGAGCTGTTTTTT. Translation gives CASGLYLRGTGELFF.

The chain carries TRBV5-1 and TRBJ1-6; the D gene is possibly TRBD1 (6 bases). Germline assignment: CDR1 SGHRS and CDR2 YFSETQ. This CDR3 region has 14 residues. V was shortened by 3 bases and J by 8 bases, with 12 bases between the two germline ends. For the CDR3, the DNA is TGCGCCAGCAGCTCCGGACAGCTAGATTCACCCCTCCACTTT. Translated, it gives CASSSGQLDSPLHF.

CDR3 loop: CASSSYGPQHF. CDR3 nucleotides: TGTGCCAGCAGTTCCTACGGGCCCCAGCATTTT. The chain joins TRBV27 to TRBJ1-5; no clear D gene. The CDR3 runs 11 residues. Germline CDR1 is MNHEY and CDR2 is SMNVEV (reference sequence). V was trimmed by 4 bases and J by 9 bases, leaving 7 bases between them.

This clone has just one count. The chain couples TRBV7-9 to TRBJ2-1, with a tentative D call TRBD2 (5 bases). There are 17 residues in the CDR3. Germline values: CDR1 SEHNR, CDR2 FQNEAQ (reference sequence). Trimming pared 9 bases from V and 3 bases from J, leaving 24 bases between. CDR3 sequence: CASRPNAQNGVYNEQFF. CDR3 bases: TGTGCCAGTCGGCCAAACGCACAGAACGGGGTCTACAATGAGCAGTTCTTC.

The rearrangement uses TRBV3-1 (or the pseudogene TRBV3-2) and TRBJ1-6; D not resolved. With 3 bases removed from V and 9 bases from J, the gap between germline ends came to 15 bases. Per germline, CDR1 LGHDT and CDR2 YNNKEL (reference sequence). The CDR3 loop spans 15 amino acids. CDR3 region: CASSQNRLLSSPLHF. CDR3 sequence (DNA): TGTGCCAGCAGCCAGAACCGACTGCTTAGTTCACCCCTCCACTTT.

In this sample, this clone turned up a few times. The chain has TRBV6-5 and TRBJ2-2, with TRBD1 matching over 7 bases. The CDR3 is 14 residues long. Trimming took 10 bases from V and 3 from J; bases not matched to a gene: 8. CDR1 and CDR2 from the germline V gene are MNHEY and SVGAGI. The CDR3 DNA sequence: TGTGCCACCCAGGGACAGACATACACCGGGGAGCTGTTTTTT. Translated: CATQGQTYTGELFF.

The rearrangement joins TRBV11-2 to TRBJ2-7; no clear D. This CDR3 contains 13 residues. The germline gives CDR1 SGHAT, CDR2 FQNNGV. V was pared by 2 bases and J by 3 bases, with 8 bases between. In nucleotides, the CDR3 is TGTGCCAGCAGCTTAAATCCGGTCTACGAGCAGTACTTC. Translated, it gives CASSLNPVYEQYF.

Turning to this clone: A much larger clone is a single base away; this may be a read error. The chain employs TRBV7-2 and TRBJ1-2; 9 positions agree with TRBD1. CDR1 is SGHTA and CDR2 is FQGNSA in the germline V gene. The V segment lost 1 base and the J segment 6 bases; nucleotides outside the gene matches: 9. The CDR3 has 16 residues. CDR3 sequence reads: CASSLGSTGGTDGYTF. CDR3 bases: TGTGCCAGCAGCTTAGGATCAACAGGGGGCACGGATGGCTACACCTTC.

J is TRBJ2-7 and V is TRBV2, with TRBD1 matching over 8 bases. The ends lost 5 bases at V and 7 bases at J; junction bases unmatched: 7. The germline CDR1 and CDR2 sequences are SNHLY and FYNNEI. The CDR3 sequence is 13 residues long. The CDR3 protein is CASSPDRAWEQYF. The CDR3 bases are TGTGCCAGCAGTCCGGACAGGGCGTGGGAGCAGTACTTC.

The chain joins TRBV7-9 to TRBJ1-2; 12 bases agree with TRBD1. The length of the CDR3 is 16 residues. Per germline, CDR1 SEHNR and CDR2 FQNEAQ (reference sequence). J lost 4 bases, V lost 5 bases, and 8 bases had no gene match. The chain's CDR3 is CASSTPGTGGVYGYTF. CDR3 coding DNA: TGTGCCAGCAGCACCCCCGGGACAGGGGGCGTCTATGGCTACACCTTC.

The gene calls are TRBV28 and TRBJ2-7; possibly TRBD2 for D (6 bases). The CDR3 covers 14 residues. The ends were cut back, 6 bases at V and 3 bases at J, with 15 bases in the middle. Germline V lookup: CDR1 MDHEN, CDR2 SYDVKM. The chain's CDR3 is CASRRDGPLYEQYF. CDR3 DNA sequence: TGTGCCAGCAGGCGGGACGGCCCTCTCTACGAGCAGTACTTC.

V and J are TRBV5-1 and TRBJ2-1; D possibly corresponds to TRBD2 (5 bases). CDR1 and CDR2 (germline): SGHRS, YFSETQ. Trimming removed 0 bases from V and 8 bases from J, with 9 bases in between. The CDR3 is 13 amino acids. CDR3 residues: CASSLGGFDEQFF. CDR3 nucleotide sequence: TGCGCCAGCAGCTTGGGAGGGTTTGATGAGCAGTTCTTC. Variable domain in full (rest from reference TRBV5-1 and TRBJ2-1): KAGVTQTPRYLIKTRGQQVTLSCSPISGHRSVSWYQQTPGQGLQFLFEYFSETQRNKGNFPGRFSGRQFSNSRSEMNVSTLELGDSALYLCASSLGGFDEQFFGPGTRLTVL.

The rearrangement joins TRBV10-1 to TRBJ1-1; D unresolved. Germline V gene data show CDR1 as WNHNN and CDR2 as SYGVQD (reference sequence). Trimming pared 6 bases from V and 4 bases from J, leaving 12 bases between. CDR3 length: 13 residues. The CDR3, as DNA: TGCGCCAGCAGCGATGCCTCGGGCACTGAAGCTTTCTTT. Translated, it gives CASSDASGTEAFF.

The chain recombines TRBV5-1 with TRBJ2-7; 7 bases map to TRBD1. Germline V gene data show CDR1 as SGHRS and CDR2 as YFSETQ. Trimming removed 3 bases from V and 3 bases from J; junction bases left unmatched: 6. The CDR3 spans 14 residues. The CDR3 spells CASSSFDRVYEQYF. CDR3 DNA sequence: TGCGCCAGCAGCTCCTTTGACAGGGTCTACGAGCAGTACTTC.

Comment on this clone: A junction boundary mismatches the germline segment, possibly from a read error. The rearrangement uses TRBV28 and TRBJ2-7; 7 bases align to TRBD1. CDR1 and CDR2 (germline): MDHEN, SYDVKM. CDR3 length equals 11 residues. The CDR3 bases are TGTGCCACCTCACAGGGGTTCGCTAGAAATTTC. It yields the protein CATSQGFARNF.

DNA of the CDR3: TGTGCCAGCAGATGGGGACAGGGGGCCTACGAGCAGTACTTC. Translation gives CASRWGQGAYEQYF. The rearrangement uses TRBV2 and TRBJ2-7, with 11 nucleotides matching TRBD1. Germline V gives CDR1 SNHLY, CDR2 FYNNEI. V shed 6 bases and J 2 bases; nucleotides not matched to a gene: 3. The CDR3 has 14 amino acids.

The CDR3: CASSFGGGNTEAFF. DNA for the CDR3: TGTGCCAGCAGCTTCGGGGGAGGGAACACTGAAGCTTTCTTT. The chain combines TRBV7-9 with TRBJ1-1, with D possibly TRBD1 on 5 matching bases. The CDR3 loop spans 14 amino acids. The V gene lost 3 bases and the J gene lost 1 base, with 9 bases spanning the gap. Germline V gene sequence: CDR1 SEHNR, CDR2 FQNEAQ (reference sequence).

The chain recombines TRBV12-5 with TRBJ2-2; D not certain. V shed 5 bases and J shed 3 bases, with 7 bases lying between them. The germline V gene has CDR1 LGHNT and CDR2 FRNRAP. The CDR3 is 13 amino acids. The CDR3 coding sequence is TGTGCTAGTGGTCTTGAGTACACCGGGGAGCTGTTTTTT. Translation gives CASGLEYTGELFF.

The chain recombines TRBV28 with TRBJ2-3, with 9 bases fitting TRBD1. CDR3 size: 16 residues. Germline loops: CDR1 MDHEN, CDR2 SYDVKM. The V segment lost 5 bases and the J segment 3 bases; nucleotides outside the gene matches: 9. This chain's CDR3 is CASSENRGRGTDTQYF. For the CDR3, the DNA is TGTGCCAGCAGTGAAAACAGGGGGCGCGGGACAGATACGCAGTATTTT.

The chain has TRBV18 and TRBJ2-7; 10 bases match TRBD2. CDR1 and CDR2 (germline): KGHSH, LQKENI. J gave up 1 base and V 0 bases, and 6 bases lay outside the gene matches. The CDR3 sequence is 17 residues long. CDR3 loop: CASSPPQALAGSYEQYF. In DNA, the CDR3 is TGTGCCAGCTCACCACCGCAAGCACTAGCGGGGTCCTACGAGCAGTACTTC.

This clone appeared a few times. The chain is built from TRBV28 and TRBJ1-2, with D perhaps matching TRBD1 (5 bases). This CDR3 is 14 amino acids long. Trimming shortened V by 2 bases and J by 0 bases, and 7 bases separated the two germline ends. Germline CDR1 MDHEN, CDR2 SYDVKM. This chain's CDR3 is CASSLTGSNYGYTF. The CDR3, as DNA: TGTGCCAGCAGTTTAACAGGATCTAACTATGGCTACACCTTC.

This clone has only one observation. This sequence joins TRBV6-1 and TRBJ1-2; perhaps TRBD1 as D (6 bases). Germline V CDR1 and CDR2: MNHNS, SASEGT. This CDR3 is built from 18 residues. V lost 3 bases, J lost 1 base, and 21 bases lay in between. The CDR3 coding sequence is TGTGCCAGCAGTGACCCAGCTACGGGGGGGGCGCTTAACTATGGCTACACCTTC. The encoded protein is CASSDPATGGALNYGYTF.

V usage is TRBV25-1 and J usage is TRBJ1-5; D call uncertain. This CDR3 contains 14 residues. Germline V gene lookup returns CDR1 MGHDK and CDR2 SYGVNS. Trimming cost V 6 bases and J 2 bases, with 11 bases left between them. The CDR3 DNA reads TGTGCCAGCAGAGCCGAGGGAGGCAATCAGCCCCAGCATTTT. It translates to CASRAEGGNQPQHF.

V and J are TRBV6-5 and TRBJ1-2; D perhaps matches TRBD1 (6 bases). Trimming removed 7 bases at V and 13 bases at J, with 25 bases between. CDR1 is MNHEY, CDR2 SVGAGI, per germline. This CDR3 spans 14 amino acids. The CDR3 here is CASNPDRVTWILTF. For the CDR3, the DNA is TGTGCCAGCAATCCGGACAGAGTAACCTGGATTCTCACCTTC.

This clone was counted a few times. The rearrangement joins TRBV2 to TRBJ1-2; 8 bases map to TRBD1. Per the germline V gene, CDR1 is SNHLY and CDR2 is FYNNEI. CDR3 size: 12 residues. After removal of 7 bases from V and 7 bases from J, the junction contained 5 bases not matched to a gene. CDR3 nucleotides: TGTGCCAGCAAGACAGGGGTTGGTGGCTACACCTTC. Translated: CASKTGVGGYTF.

The chain couples TRBV5-4 to TRBJ1-2; D is perhaps TRBD1 (5 bases). The CDR3 totals 16 residues. V was trimmed by 0 bases and J by 0 bases, leaving 12 bases between them. Germline V gives CDR1 SGHNT, CDR2 YYREEE (reference sequence). The DNA for the CDR3 is TGTGCCAGCAGCTTGGGGGGCAGGGAATCTAACTATGGCTACACCTTC. Translation: CASSLGGRESNYGYTF.

V usage is TRBV24-1 and J usage is TRBJ2-2, with 9 nucleotides matching TRBD1. Per germline, CDR1 KGHDR and CDR2 SFDVKD. The CDR3 length is 15 residues. V shed 5 bases and J 4 bases; nucleotides not matched to a gene: 4. CDR3 sequence (DNA): TGTGCCACCAGTGGAGGACAGGGGTTCACCGGGGAGCTGTTTTTT. Translation: CATSGGQGFTGELFF.

The genes are TRBV30 and TRBJ2-2, with TRBD1 identical over 8 bases. J lost 8 bases, V lost 0 bases, and 11 bases had no gene match. There are 16 residues in the CDR3. Germline V lookup: CDR1 GTSNPN, CDR2 SVGIG (reference sequence). CDR3 amino acids: CAWSVRGTGVPGELFF. The CDR3 DNA reads as TGTGCCTGGAGTGTACGGGGGACAGGAGTACCTGGGGAGCTGTTTTTT.

The rearrangement uses TRBV29-1 and TRBJ1-5; 10 positions match TRBD1. V lost 6 bases, J lost 5 bases, and 4 bases stayed unmatched. The length of the CDR3 is 13 residues. The germline gives CDR1 SQVTM, CDR2 ANQGSEA. The CDR3, as DNA: TGCAGCGTGTCCGGGACAGGGGATCAGCCCCAGCATTTT. Protein sequence: CSVSGTGDQPQHF.